This T cell receptor beta chain was documented in a study of breast tumors, draining lymph nodes, adjacent tissues (dated by TCRdb to the mid-2010s). Looking at the study overall: In breast cancer patients, the study compared the TCR beta repertoires of tumor, adjacent nontumor tissue and axillary lymph nodes. In human breast cancer, the study set out to assess how tumor, surrounding tissue and draining lymph node repertoires relate to one another and whether T cells might be exchanged between them.

A note on this clonotype: Its binding antigen is unknown. This could be a read error, since a much larger clone is one nucleotide away.

The CDR3 has 13 amino acids, counting the end cysteine and phenylalanine. Of the read, only the CDR3 DNA is kept; its 39 bases are in frame from base 1. CDR1 and CDR2, per the germline V gene, are SGHNT and YENEEA. Lymph node samples came from the axillary draining lymph nodes of breast cancer patients. The paper's findings and limits, for the study overall: The data were considered consistent with the idea that most tumor T cells come from the lymph node and then expand in tumor tissue. Tumor and nontumor tissue repertoires were found to be significantly more similar in luminal-like than in basal-like breast cancer. The conclusion that tumor T cells originate in lymph nodes was presented as consistent with a hypothesis rather than as directly demonstrated. Tumors showed preferential V and J gene usage, and their T-cell repertoire diversity fell below that of lymph nodes yet above that of nontumor tissue.

TCRdb shows the sequencer as Illumina HiSeq 2000. Multiplex PCR amplification was used to build the TCR beta chain libraries. The amplified TCR beta chain products were analyzed by high-throughput sequencing. Clones were called with MiXCR by TCRdb after fastp trimmed the public reads at Q25, and only in-frame beta chains were retained. CDR3 protein duplicates are merged, each entry listing the most common genes and DNA. This sample holds approximately 250,000 distinct CDR3 sequences; around 34% were observed only once. The leading ten clones occupy about 3.3% of the sample. The chain is assembled from TRBV11-3 and TRBJ2-7; the D gene is perhaps TRBD2, on 5 matching bases. This TCR was recovered from a female donor with breast cancer. Some clones in this sample may be carry-over from other donors' samples. Sequenced input: axillary lymph node tissue. The nucleotides are TGTGCCGGCAGCTTAGTCGGGGCCTACGAGCAGTACTTC. Its coded protein is CAGSLVGAYEQYF.